These 15 T cell receptor beta chains came from one sample sequenced in a study of T cell repertoires in cytomegalovirus infection. MiXCR was run by TCRdb on the reads, yielding one entry per CDR3 protein. The table includes hundreds of thousands of distinct CDR3 sequences, roughly 31% detected once. The sample consisted of PBMCs. Receptors were obtained from a human donor in good health (CMV status not recorded). Some clones in this sample may be carry-over from other donors' samples.

V gene TRBV5-1 combines with J gene TRBJ2-3; 10 bases match TRBD1. This CDR3 has 16 residues. The V and J ends lost 0 bases and 6 bases, in that order; junction bases with no gene match: 7. The germline CDR1 and CDR2 sequences are SGHRS and YFSETQ. The DNA for the CDR3 is TGCGCCAGCAGCTTGGACCCGGGACAGGGGTATGATACGCAGTATTTT. It is translated as CASSLDPGQGYDTQYF.

In this sample, this clonotype turned up many times. V gene TRBV6-5 combines with J gene TRBJ1-6; 10 nucleotides match TRBD1. V was clipped by 7 bases and J by 9 bases; unmatched bases: 15. The germline gives CDR1 MNHEY, CDR2 SVGAGI. This CDR3 region has 17 residues. CDR3 loop: CASISDRGRIRSSPLHF. The CDR3 bases are TGTGCCAGCATCTCTGACAGGGGGCGAATACGAAGTTCACCCCTCCACTTT.

The chain couples TRBV6-1 to TRBJ2-7; 7 bases fit TRBD1. The germline CDR1 and CDR2 sequences are MNHNS and SASEGT. The ends lost 2 bases at V and 2 bases at J; junction bases unmatched: 6. The CDR3 extends over 15 amino acids. CDR3 bases: TGTGCCAGCAGTGAATGGAGACAGGGCCCCTACGAGCAGTACTTC. Its protein is CASSEWRQGPYEQYF.

This chain connects TRBV6-2 or TRBV6-3 to TRBJ2-2, with D tentatively TRBD1 (6 bases). The CDR3 totals 13 residues. Per the germline V gene, CDR1 is MNHEY and CDR2 is SVGEGT. The V end lost 6 bases, the J end lost 4 bases, and 9 bases lay between the germline ends. CDR3: CASRPQGTGELFF. The CDR3 nucleotides are TGTGCCAGCAGGCCACAGGGCACCGGGGAGCTGTTTTTT.

The rearrangement joins TRBV5-4 to TRBJ2-1; 7 nucleotides line up with TRBD1. After removal of 2 bases from V and 1 base from J, the junction contained 3 bases not matched to a gene. The CDR3 extends over 15 amino acids. Germline CDR1 SGHNT, CDR2 YYREEE (reference sequence). This CDR3 reads CASSLGGASYNEQFF. CDR3 bases: TGTGCCAGCAGCTTAGGGGGCGCGTCCTACAATGAGCAGTTCTTC. Full variable domain (rest looked up from reference TRBV5-4 and TRBJ2-1): ETGVTQSPTHLIKTRGQQVTLRCSSQSGHNTVSWYQQALGQGPQFIFQYYREEENGRGNFPPRFSGLQFPNYSSELNVNALELDDSALYLCASSLGGASYNEQFFGPGTRLTVL.

The genes are TRBV15 and TRBJ2-1, with D maybe TRBD2 (7 bases). The CDR3 covers 17 residues. Trimming left V 5 bases short and J 1 base short, with 18 bases between. Germline assignment: CDR1 LNHNV and CDR2 YYDKDF (reference sequence). CDR3 protein: CATSGEGETKSYNEQFF. The CDR3 DNA reads TGTGCCACCAGCGGGGAGGGGGAGACCAAATCCTACAATGAGCAGTTCTTC.

The chain combines TRBV30 with TRBJ2-7; D might be TRBD2 (5 bases). V dropped 5 bases and J dropped 7 bases, with 18 bases sitting between them. Germline CDR1 GTSNPN, CDR2 SVGIG (reference sequence). CDR3 length equals 13 residues. As DNA, the CDR3 is TGTGCCTGGGACTCGGAGAGGGTGCGTGAGCAGTACTTC. Residues: CAWDSERVREQYF.

A remark on this clonotype: It is likely a read error, because the conserved phenylalanine at the end of the CDR3 is missing. The V and J genes are TRBV20-1 and TRBJ2-7, with D uncertain. Germline V gene lookup returns CDR1 DFQATT and CDR2 SNEGSKA (reference sequence). The CDR3 consists of 11 residues. Between the trimmed V and J ends, which lost 6 bases and 1 base, there was a span of 7 bases. The CDR3 is CSAQQSYEQYL. The CDR3 nucleotides are TGCAGTGCCCAGCAGTCCTACGAGCAGTACTTA.

This clonotype was recorded a few times. V is TRBV7-2 and J is TRBJ2-7; D perhaps matches TRBD2 (5 bases). Trimming shortened V by 4 bases and J by 1 base, and 14 bases separated the two germline ends. CDR3 length equals 15 residues. Germline V CDR1 and CDR2: SGHTA, FQGNSA. The CDR3 nucleotides read TGTGCCAGCAGCTCAGAAAGCACGGGATCCTACGAGCAGTACTTC. This translates into CASSSESTGSYEQYF.

In its sample, this clonotype was seen once. Without the conserved terminal phenylalanine or tryptophan, this CDR3 likely stems from a read error. The chain employs TRBV7-2 and TRBJ1-6; 8 bases line up with TRBD1. Germline V gene data show CDR1 as SGHTA and CDR2 as FQGNSA. The CDR3 totals 13 residues. Trimming removed 4 bases from V and 10 bases from J; junction bases left unmatched: 3. The CDR3 loop is CASSSTGESPLHV. The CDR3 nucleotides read TGTGCCAGCAGCTCGACAGGGGAATCACCCCTCCACGTC.

This clonotype was seen only a few times. The gene calls are TRBV7-3 and TRBJ1-2, with TRBD1 matching 9 bases. With V trimmed by 5 bases and J by 4 bases, 8 bases remained unmatched. The germline V gene has CDR1 SGHTA and CDR2 FQGTGA. CDR3 size: 15 residues. In nucleotides, the CDR3 is TGTGCCAGCAGCGAGACAGGGGGAAACCCCTATGGCTACACCTTC. Translating gives CASSETGGNPYGYTF.

Points on this clonotype: A single base separates this from a much larger clone, so it may be a read error. The chain has TRBV12-5 and TRBJ1-2, with D unresolved. CDR3 length: 12 amino acids. The germline gives CDR1 LGHNT, CDR2 FRNRAP. CDR3 region: CVSGLEGYGYTF. CDR3 in DNA: TGTGTTAGTGGTTTGGAGGGTTACGGCTACACCTTC.

The chain recombines TRBV6-1 with TRBJ1-5; TRBD1 might be the D (5 bases). V lost 8 bases to trimming and J lost 2 bases, with 10 bases between them. This CDR3 spans 13 amino acids. Germline V gives CDR1 MNHNS, CDR2 SASEGT. CDR3 sequence (DNA): TGTGCCAGCGAGACAGCGGGCAATCAGCCCCAGCATTTT. Translated, it gives CASETAGNQPQHF.

This clonotype was found a few times. J is TRBJ2-7 and V is TRBV7-6, with 11 bases that match TRBD2. Per the germline V gene, CDR1 is SGHVS and CDR2 is FNYEAQ. The trim removed 2 bases at V and 4 bases at J, leaving 7 bases unmatched. The CDR3 is 16 amino acids. CDR3 bases: TGTGCCAGCAGCTTACCTACTAGCGGGGGAGATTACGAGCAGTACTTC. This translates into CASSLPTSGGDYEQYF.

The chain joins TRBV12-3 or TRBV12-4 to TRBJ2-3, with TRBD2 as a possible D gene (6 bases). CDR3 length: 13 residues. The V end lost 6 bases, the J end lost 5 bases, and 12 bases lay between the germline ends. The CDR3 spells CASSPTRRDTQYF. CDR3 DNA: TGTGCCAGCAGCCCGACTAGAAGAGATACGCAGTATTTT.